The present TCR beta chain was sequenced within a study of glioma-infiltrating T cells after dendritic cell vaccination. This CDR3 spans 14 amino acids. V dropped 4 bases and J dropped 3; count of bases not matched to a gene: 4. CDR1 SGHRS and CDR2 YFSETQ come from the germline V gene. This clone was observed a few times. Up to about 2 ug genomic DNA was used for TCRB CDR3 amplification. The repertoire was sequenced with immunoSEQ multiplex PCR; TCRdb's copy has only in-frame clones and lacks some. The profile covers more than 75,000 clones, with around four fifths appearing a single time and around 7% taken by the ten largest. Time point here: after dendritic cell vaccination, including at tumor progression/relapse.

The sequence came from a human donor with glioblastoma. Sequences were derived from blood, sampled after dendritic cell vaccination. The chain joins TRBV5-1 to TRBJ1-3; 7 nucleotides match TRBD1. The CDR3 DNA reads TGCGCCAGCAGCGCAAGGACAGGTGGAAACACCATATATTTT. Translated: CASSARTGGNTIYF.